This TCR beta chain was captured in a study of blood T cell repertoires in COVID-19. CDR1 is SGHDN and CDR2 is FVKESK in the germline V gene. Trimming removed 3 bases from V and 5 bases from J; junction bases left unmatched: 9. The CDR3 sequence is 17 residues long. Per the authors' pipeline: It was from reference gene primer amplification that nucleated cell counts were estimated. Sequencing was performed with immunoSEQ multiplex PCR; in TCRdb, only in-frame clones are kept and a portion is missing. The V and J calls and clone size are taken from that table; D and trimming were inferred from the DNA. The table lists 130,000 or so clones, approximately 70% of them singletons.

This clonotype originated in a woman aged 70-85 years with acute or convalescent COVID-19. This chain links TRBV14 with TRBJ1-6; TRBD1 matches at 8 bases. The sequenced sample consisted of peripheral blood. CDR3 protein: CASSHLGRGHNNSPLHF. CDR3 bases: TGTGCCAGCAGCCACCTGGGCAGGGGGCATAATAATTCACCCCTCCACTTT.